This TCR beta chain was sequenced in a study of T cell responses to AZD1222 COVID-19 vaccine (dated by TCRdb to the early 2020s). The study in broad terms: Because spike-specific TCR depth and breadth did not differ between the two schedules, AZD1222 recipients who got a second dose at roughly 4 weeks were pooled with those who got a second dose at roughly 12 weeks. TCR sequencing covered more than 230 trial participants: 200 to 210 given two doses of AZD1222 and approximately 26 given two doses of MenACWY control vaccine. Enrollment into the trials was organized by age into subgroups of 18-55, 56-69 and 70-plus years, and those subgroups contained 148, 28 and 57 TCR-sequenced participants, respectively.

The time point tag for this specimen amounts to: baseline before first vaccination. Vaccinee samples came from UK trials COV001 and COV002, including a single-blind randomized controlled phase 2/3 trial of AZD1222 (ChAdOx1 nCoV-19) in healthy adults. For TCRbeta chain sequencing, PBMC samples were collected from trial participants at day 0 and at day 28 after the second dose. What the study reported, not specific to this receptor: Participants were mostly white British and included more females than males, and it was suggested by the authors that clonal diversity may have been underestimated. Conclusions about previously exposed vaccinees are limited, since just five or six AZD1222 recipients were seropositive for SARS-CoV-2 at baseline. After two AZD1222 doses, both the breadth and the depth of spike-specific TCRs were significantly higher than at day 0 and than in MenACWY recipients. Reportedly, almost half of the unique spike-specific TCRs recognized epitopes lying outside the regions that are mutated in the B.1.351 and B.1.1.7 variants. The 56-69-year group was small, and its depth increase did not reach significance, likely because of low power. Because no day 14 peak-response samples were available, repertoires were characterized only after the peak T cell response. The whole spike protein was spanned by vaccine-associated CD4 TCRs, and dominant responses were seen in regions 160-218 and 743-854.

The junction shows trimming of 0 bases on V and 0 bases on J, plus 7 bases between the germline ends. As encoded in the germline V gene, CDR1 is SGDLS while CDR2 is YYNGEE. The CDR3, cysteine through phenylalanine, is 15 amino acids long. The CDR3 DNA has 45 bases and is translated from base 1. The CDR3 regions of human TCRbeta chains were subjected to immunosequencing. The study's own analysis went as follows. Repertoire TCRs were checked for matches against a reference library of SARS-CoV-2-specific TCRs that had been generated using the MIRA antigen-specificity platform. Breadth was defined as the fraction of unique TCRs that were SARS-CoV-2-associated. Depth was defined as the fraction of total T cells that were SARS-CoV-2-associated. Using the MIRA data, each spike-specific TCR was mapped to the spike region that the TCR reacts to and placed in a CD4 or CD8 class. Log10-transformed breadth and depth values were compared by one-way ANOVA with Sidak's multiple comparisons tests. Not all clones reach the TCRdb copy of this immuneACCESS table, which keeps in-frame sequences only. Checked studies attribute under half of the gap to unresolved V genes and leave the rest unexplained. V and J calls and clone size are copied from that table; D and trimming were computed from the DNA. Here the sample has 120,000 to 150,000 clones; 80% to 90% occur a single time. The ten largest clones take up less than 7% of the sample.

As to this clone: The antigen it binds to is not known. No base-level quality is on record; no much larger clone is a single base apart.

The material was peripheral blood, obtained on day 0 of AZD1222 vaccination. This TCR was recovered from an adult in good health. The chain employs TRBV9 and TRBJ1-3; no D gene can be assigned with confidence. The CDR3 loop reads CASSVGLDSGNTIYF. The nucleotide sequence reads TGTGCCAGCAGCGTAGGACTCGACTCTGGAAACACCATATATTTT.